This T cell receptor (beta chain) came from a study of identical twins. V was trimmed by 6 bases and J by 5 bases, leaving 17 bases between them. Germline lookup yields CDR1 SEHNR and CDR2 FQNEAQ (reference sequence). This CDR3 region has 14 residues. TCRdb reprocessed the 5' RACE reads with MiXCR, giving one entry per CDR3 protein. The sample has 420,000 or so distinct CDR3 sequences, 15% to 20% seen once; the top ten hold 9% to 15%. The TCR was taken from a man aged 45 to 65 in good health. Sequencing input: naive T cells sorted from blood. The rearrangement links TRBV7-9 to TRBJ2-7; D gene ambiguous. The CDR3 coding sequence is TGTGCCAGCAGTCTACCCAGTCCTCGCCACGAGCAGTACTTC. It yields the protein CASSLPSPRHEQYF.